These 10 T cell receptor beta chains share one sample of origin, sequenced in a study of regulatory T cells in long-lasting Graves disease. Time point reported: persistent/refractory GD, antithyroid drugs over 5 years with positive TRAb. RNA from PBMCs was the source of the TCR library. CDR3 regions were amplified by Arm-PCR using iRepertoire HTBI primers to build TCR beta libraries. TCRdb ran MiXCR on the multiplex PCR reads and lists one entry per CDR3 protein. This sample has 300,000 or so distinct CDR3 sequences, with 20% found just once. The source material was peripheral blood mononuclear cells (PBMCs), sampled when the disease was refractory, from a patient treated with antithyroid drugs. The receptors originated from a female donor with Graves disease.

This clonotype occurred many times. The V gene is TRBV20-1, the J gene TRBJ1-2; maybe TRBD1 (6 bases). This CDR3 spans 13 amino acids. V dropped 6 bases and J dropped 5 bases, with 16 bases sitting between them. From germline, CDR1 is DFQATT and CDR2 SNEGSKA (reference sequence). CDR3 protein: CSAPQGIRYGYTF. CDR3 sequence (DNA): TGCAGTGCCCCTCAGGGGATTCGGTATGGCTACACCTTC.

This clonotype was counted many times. The J gene is TRBJ2-2, the V gene TRBV6-1, with D perhaps matching TRBD1 or TRBD2 (5 bases each). The CDR3 consists of 19 residues. Germline V CDR1 and CDR2: MNHNS, SASEGT. Trimming cost V 5 bases and J 4 bases, with 26 bases left between them. CDR3 amino acids: CASSIPGTGPGRGTGELFF. The CDR3 nucleotides are TGTGCCAGCAGTATCCCCGGGACGGGCCCAGGCCGGGGCACCGGGGAGCTGTTTTTT.

This clonotype has at least ten counts. This chain's CDR3 is CASTDGSGTGTPWGYTF. Written as DNA, the CDR3 is TGTGCCAGTACCGATGGGTCCGGGACAGGGACCCCTTGGGGCTACACCTTC. The chain combines TRBV19 with TRBJ1-2, with 9 bases identical to TRBD1. Germline-derived CDR1 and CDR2 are LNHDA and SQIVND (reference sequence). CDR3 length: 17 amino acids. J was trimmed by 8 bases and V by 7 bases; bases with no gene match: 20.

This clonotype was counted at least ten times. This chain links TRBV6-1 with TRBJ1-2; 7 positions match TRBD1. V lost 2 bases and J lost 1; bases outside the gene matches: 4. The CDR3 is 15 residues long. Germline assignment: CDR1 MNHNS and CDR2 SASEGT. CDR3: CASSEYRQGNYGYTF. The CDR3 region has the DNA TGTGCCAGCAGTGAATACCGACAGGGTAACTATGGCTACACCTTC.

The sample holds many counts of this clonotype. The rearrangement uses TRBV2 and TRBJ1-2, with 8 bases fitting TRBD1. Trimming at V came to 7 bases and at J to 8 bases, leaving 18 bases not matched to a gene. The CDR3 contains 16 residues. The germline CDR1 and CDR2 sequences are SNHLY and FYNNEI. CDR3 coding DNA: TGTGCCAGCATCGGACAGGGAGAAAGACTTCGAAGGGGCTACACCTTC. It is translated as CASIGQGERLRRGYTF.

Only one count was recorded for this clonotype. The chain combines TRBV7-2 with TRBJ1-1, with D unresolved. Between the trimmed V and J ends, which lost 3 bases and 5 bases, there was a span of 7 bases. CDR1 is SGHTA and CDR2 is FQGNSA in the germline V gene. The CDR3 consists of 12 residues. CDR3 nucleotide sequence: TGTGCCAGCAGCTTGGCGTCGACTGAAGCTTTCTTT. The encoded protein is CASSLASTEAFF. Filled out from reference TRBV7-2 and TRBJ1-1, the complete variable domain reads GAGVSQSPSNKVTEKGKDVELRCDPISGHTALYWYRQSLGQGLEFLIYFQGNSAPDKSGLPSDRFSAERTGGSVSTLTIQRTQQEDSAVYLCASSLASTEAFFGQGTRLTVV.

The genes are TRBV19 and TRBJ1-5; 8 nucleotides match TRBD1. The CDR3 is 15 residues long. Trimming took 1 base from V and 6 from J; bases not matched to a gene: 5. Germline V gene sequence: CDR1 LNHDA, CDR2 SQIVND (reference sequence). In nucleotides, the CDR3 is TGTGCCAGTAGTATAGGGGCAGGGGGCATTCAGCCCCAGCATTTT. Amino acid sequence: CASSIGAGGIQPQHF.

This clonotype was counted a few times. This sequence joins TRBV5-1 and TRBJ2-5; maybe TRBD2 (5 bases). V was clipped by 6 bases and J by 10 bases, with 22 bases between them. This CDR3 is 14 amino acids long. The germline gives CDR1 SGHRS, CDR2 YFSETQ. The CDR3 region has the DNA TGCGCCAGCAACCAACGTATCGGAGCGGCGGACCAGTACTTC. This gives the protein CASNQRIGAADQYF.

This clonotype was counted at least ten times. This chain joins TRBV12-3 or TRBV12-4 and TRBJ2-5; possible D gene TRBD1, 5 bases. Trimming removed 4 bases at V and 5 bases at J, with 11 bases between. The CDR3 covers 13 residues. The CDR3 region is CASSYPRAETQYF. As DNA, the CDR3 is TGTGCCAGCAGTTACCCCAGGGCTGAGACCCAGTACTTC.

This clonotype occurred once. The chain recombines TRBV3-1 with TRBJ2-7, with D maybe TRBD1 (6 bases). V was cut by 1 base and J by 3 bases, with 13 bases left in between. The CDR3 consists of 15 residues. CDR1 is LGHDT and CDR2 is YNNKEL in the germline V gene (reference sequence). The CDR3 here is CASSQGWTANYEQYF. CDR3 DNA sequence: TGTGCCAGCAGCCAAGGTTGGACAGCCAACTACGAGCAGTACTTC.